The entry below gives a single T cell receptor (beta chain) sequence along with its context. The antigen is unknown. TCRdb passed the reads through MiXCR, listing each CDR3 protein once. Of 150,000 to 200,000 distinct CDR3 sequences in the sample, approximately 30% are singletons; the top ten hold roughly 29%. The sample is drawn from a study of T cell repertoires in cytomegalovirus infection. The wider study: From public TCR beta signatures came an indication of both CMV infection and matching HLA type.

V gave up 1 base and J gave up 5 bases, with 14 bases separating them. Germline V gene lookup returns CDR1 SQVTM and CDR2 ANQGSEA. This CDR3 contains 15 residues. General study points: There were carriers of CMV plus the relevant HLA, and cumulative public TCR beta family frequency identified them. HLA-C-restricted CMV clonotypes gave the most frequent clonotype in two of eight donors.

The sample was PBMCs. This sequence was found in a human donor in good health (CMV status not recorded). Some clones in this sample may be carry-over from other donors' samples. V usage is TRBV29-1 and J usage is TRBJ2-2; no clear D. CDR3 residues: CSVEVTGIRTGELFF. The CDR3 DNA follows: TGCAGCGTTGAAGTGACGGGCATAAGGACCGGGGAGCTGTTTTTT.